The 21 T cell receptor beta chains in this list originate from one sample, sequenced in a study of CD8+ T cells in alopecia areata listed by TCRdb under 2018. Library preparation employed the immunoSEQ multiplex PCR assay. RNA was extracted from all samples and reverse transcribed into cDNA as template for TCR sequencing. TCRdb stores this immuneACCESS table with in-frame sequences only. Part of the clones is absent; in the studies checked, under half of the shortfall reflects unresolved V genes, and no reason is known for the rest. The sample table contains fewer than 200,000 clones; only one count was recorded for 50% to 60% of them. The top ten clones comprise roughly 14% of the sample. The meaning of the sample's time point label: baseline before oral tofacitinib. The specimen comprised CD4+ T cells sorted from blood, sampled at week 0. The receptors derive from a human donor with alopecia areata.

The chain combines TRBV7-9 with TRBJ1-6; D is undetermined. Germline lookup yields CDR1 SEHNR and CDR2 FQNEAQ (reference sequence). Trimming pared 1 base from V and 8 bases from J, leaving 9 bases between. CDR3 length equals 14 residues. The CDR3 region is CASSLETVDSPLHF. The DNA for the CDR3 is TGTGCCAGCAGCTTAGAAACGGTCGATTCACCCCTCCACTTT.

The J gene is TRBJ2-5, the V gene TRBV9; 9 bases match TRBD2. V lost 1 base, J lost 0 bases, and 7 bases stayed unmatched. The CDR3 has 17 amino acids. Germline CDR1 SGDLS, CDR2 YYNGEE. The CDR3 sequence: CASSVKAGGRNQETQYF. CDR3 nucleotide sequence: TGTGCCAGCAGCGTAAAGGCGGGGGGGCGGAACCAAGAGACCCAGTACTTC.

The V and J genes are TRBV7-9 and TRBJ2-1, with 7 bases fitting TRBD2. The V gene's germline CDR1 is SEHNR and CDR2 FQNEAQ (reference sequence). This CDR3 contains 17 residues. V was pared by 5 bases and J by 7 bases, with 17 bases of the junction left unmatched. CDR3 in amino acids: CASSPGGGSLLRNEQFF. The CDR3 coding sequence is TGTGCCAGCAGCCCCGGGGGAGGGTCTCTACTTCGGAATGAGCAGTTCTTC.

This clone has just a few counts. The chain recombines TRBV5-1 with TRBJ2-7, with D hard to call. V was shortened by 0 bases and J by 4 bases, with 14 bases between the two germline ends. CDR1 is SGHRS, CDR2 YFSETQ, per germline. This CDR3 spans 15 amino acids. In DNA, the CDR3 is TGCGCCAGCAGCTTGGATGTATCAGGCGTATACGAGCAGTACTTC. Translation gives CASSLDVSGVYEQYF.

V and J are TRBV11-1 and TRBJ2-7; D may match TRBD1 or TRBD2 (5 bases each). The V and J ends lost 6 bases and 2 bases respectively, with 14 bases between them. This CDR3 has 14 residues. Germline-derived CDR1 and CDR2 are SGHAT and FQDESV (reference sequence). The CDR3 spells CASRPGTSTYEQYF. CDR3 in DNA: TGTGCCAGCAGGCCCGGGACGAGCACCTACGAGCAGTACTTC.

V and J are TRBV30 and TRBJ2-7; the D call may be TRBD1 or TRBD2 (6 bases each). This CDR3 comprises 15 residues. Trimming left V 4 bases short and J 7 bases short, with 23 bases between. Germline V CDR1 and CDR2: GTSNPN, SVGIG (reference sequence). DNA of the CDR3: TGTGCCTGGACCTCCGGGGGACACGGATGGAGGGAGCAGTACTTC. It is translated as CAWTSGGHGWREQYF.

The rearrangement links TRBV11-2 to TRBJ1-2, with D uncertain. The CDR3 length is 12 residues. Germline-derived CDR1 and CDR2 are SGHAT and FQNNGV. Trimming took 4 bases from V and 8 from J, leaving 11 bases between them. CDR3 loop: CASSSTPMGYTF. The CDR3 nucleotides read TGTGCCAGCAGCTCAACCCCCATGGGCTACACCTTC.

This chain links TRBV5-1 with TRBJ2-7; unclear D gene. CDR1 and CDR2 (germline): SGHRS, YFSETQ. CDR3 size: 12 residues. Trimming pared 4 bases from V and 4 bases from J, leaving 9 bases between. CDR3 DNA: TGCGCCAGCAGCCCTGGGATATACGAGCAGTACTTC. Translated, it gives CASSPGIYEQYF. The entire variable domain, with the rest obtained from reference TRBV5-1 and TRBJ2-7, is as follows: KAGVTQTPRYLIKTRGQQVTLSCSPISGHRSVSWYQQTPGQGLQFLFEYFSETQRNKGNFPGRFSGRQFSNSRSEMNVSTLELGDSALYLCASSPGIYEQYFGPGTRLTVT.

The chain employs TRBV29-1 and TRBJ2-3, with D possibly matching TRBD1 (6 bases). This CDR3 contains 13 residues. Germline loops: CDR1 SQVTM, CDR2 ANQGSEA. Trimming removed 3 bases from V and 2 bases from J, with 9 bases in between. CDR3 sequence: CSVDRGNTDTQYF. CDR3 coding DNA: TGCAGCGTTGACAGGGGCAACACAGATACGCAGTATTTT.

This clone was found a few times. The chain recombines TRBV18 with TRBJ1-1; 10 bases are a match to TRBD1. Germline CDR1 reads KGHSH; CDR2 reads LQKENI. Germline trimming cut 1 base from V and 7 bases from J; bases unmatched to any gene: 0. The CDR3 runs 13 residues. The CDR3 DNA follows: TGTGCCAGCTCACCACGGACAGGGGGTGAAGCTTTCTTT. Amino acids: CASSPRTGGEAFF.

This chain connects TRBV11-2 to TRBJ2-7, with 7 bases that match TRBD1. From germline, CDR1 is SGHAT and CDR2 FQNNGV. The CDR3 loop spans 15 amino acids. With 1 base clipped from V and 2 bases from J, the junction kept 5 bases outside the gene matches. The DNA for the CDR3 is TGTGCCAGCAGCTTAGGTCGGCAGGGGGCCTACGAGCAGTACTTC. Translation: CASSLGRQGAYEQYF.

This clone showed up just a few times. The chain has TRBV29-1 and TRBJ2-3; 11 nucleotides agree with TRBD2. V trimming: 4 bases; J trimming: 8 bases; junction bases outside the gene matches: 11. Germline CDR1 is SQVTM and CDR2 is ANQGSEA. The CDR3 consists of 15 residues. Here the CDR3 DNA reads TGCAGCGTTGCTGAACTAGCGGGGGCCCGTGGTACGCAGTATTTT. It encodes CSVAELAGARGTQYF.

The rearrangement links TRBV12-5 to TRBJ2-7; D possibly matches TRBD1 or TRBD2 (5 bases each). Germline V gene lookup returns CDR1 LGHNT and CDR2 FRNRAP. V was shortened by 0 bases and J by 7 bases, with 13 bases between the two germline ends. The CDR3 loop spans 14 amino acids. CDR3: CASGLVLIEGEQYF. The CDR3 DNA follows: TGTGCTAGTGGTTTGGTACTCATAGAGGGGGAGCAGTACTTC.

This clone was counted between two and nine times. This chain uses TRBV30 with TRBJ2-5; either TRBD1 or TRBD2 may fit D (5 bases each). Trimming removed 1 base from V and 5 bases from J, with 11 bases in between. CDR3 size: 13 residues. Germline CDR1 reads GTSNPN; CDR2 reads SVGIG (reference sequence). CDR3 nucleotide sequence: TGTGCCTGGAGTGCAGGGACGGGGGAGACCCAGTACTTC. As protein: CAWSAGTGETQYF.

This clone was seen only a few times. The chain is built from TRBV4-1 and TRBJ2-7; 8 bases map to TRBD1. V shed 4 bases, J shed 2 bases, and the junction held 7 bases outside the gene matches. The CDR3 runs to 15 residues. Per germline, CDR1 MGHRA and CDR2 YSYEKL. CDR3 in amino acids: CASSRPGQGTYEQYF. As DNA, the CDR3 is TGCGCCAGCAGCCGACCCGGACAGGGTACCTACGAGCAGTACTTC.

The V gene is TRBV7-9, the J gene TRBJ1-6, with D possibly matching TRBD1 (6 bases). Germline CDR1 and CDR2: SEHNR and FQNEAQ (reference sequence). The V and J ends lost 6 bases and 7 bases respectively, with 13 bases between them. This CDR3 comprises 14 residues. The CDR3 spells CASRPTGRNSPLHF. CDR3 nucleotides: TGTGCCAGCAGACCAACAGGGCGAAATTCACCCCTCCACTTT.

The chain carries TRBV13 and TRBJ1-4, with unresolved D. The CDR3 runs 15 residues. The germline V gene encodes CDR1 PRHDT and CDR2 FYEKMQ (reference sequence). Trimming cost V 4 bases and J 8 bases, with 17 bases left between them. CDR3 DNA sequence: TGTGCCAGCAGCTCCCACAAAAACACCCCAGAAAAACTGTTTTTT. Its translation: CASSSHKNTPEKLFF.

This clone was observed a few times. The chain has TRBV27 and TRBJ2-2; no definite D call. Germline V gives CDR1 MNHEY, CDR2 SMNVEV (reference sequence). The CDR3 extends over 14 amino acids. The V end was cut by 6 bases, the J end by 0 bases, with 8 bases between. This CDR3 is CASSPYSNTGELFF. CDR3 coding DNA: TGTGCCAGCAGCCCCTATTCGAACACCGGGGAGCTGTTTTTT.

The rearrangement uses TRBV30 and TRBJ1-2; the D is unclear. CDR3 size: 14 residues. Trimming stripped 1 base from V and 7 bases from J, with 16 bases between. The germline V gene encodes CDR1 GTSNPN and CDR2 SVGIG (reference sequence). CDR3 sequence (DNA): TGTGCCTGGAGTGACCTGGGTGGAGTCGGTGGCTACACCTTC. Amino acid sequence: CAWSDLGGVGGYTF.

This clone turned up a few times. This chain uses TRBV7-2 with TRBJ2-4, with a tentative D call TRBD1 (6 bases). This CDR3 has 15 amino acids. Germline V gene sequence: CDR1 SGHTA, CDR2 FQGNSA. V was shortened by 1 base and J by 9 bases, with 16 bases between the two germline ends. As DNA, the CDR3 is TGTGCCAGCAGCTTAGGGTCAGGAACAGGGCGCATTCAGTACTTC. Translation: CASSLGSGTGRIQYF.

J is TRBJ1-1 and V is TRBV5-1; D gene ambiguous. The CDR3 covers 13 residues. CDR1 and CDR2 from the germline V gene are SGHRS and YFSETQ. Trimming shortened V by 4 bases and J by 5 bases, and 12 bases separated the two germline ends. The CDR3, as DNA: TGCGCCAGCAGCCGGGTTTTGGGGACTGAAGCTTTCTTT. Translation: CASSRVLGTEAFF.